What follows are 25 T cell receptor beta chains derived from one specimen sequenced in a study of T-cell memory formation after mild COVID-19. TCRdb re-analysed the 5' RACE reads in MiXCR, keeping a single row per CDR3 protein. The repertoire holds about 390,000 distinct CDR3 sequences, with approximately 15% as singletons. The sequencing sample was made of PBMCs or a T cell subset sorted from them (not recorded which). The receptors were sampled from a man aged 18 to 30 who had mild COVID-19 (a few samples of this study predate the infection). Cell type and time point are not known.

This clonotype has ten or more counts. This sequence joins TRBV15 and TRBJ1-5; tentatively, D is TRBD1 (5 bases). The CDR3 is 18 amino acids. CDR1 and CDR2 from the germline V gene are LNHNV and YYDKDF (reference sequence). V was shortened by 3 bases and J by 0 bases, with 18 bases between the two germline ends. The CDR3 region has the DNA TGTGCCACCAGCAGCTTTTCAGGGCAGGAGTATAGCAATCAGCCCCAGCATTTT. Translated: CATSSFSGQEYSNQPQHF.

The J gene is TRBJ1-2, the V gene TRBV4-1, with D perhaps matching TRBD1 (5 bases). The CDR3 runs to 14 residues. CDR1 is MGHRA and CDR2 is YSYEKL in the germline V gene. With 2 bases removed from V and 5 bases from J, the gap between germline ends came to 12 bases. DNA for the CDR3: TGCGCCAGCAGCCAAACCCGGGACGGATATGGCTACACCTTC. Translated, it gives CASSQTRDGYGYTF.

The V call is TRBV4-2, the J call TRBJ2-1; TRBD2 matches 9 bases. V shed 0 bases and J 8 bases; nucleotides not matched to a gene: 11. The CDR3 is 17 amino acids. The germline V gene encodes CDR1 LGHNA and CDR2 YNFKEQ. CDR3 in amino acids: CASSQDPPSGDRYEQFF. The CDR3 bases are TGTGCCAGCAGCCAAGACCCCCCTAGCGGGGACCGCTATGAGCAGTTCTTC.

This clonotype occurred a few times. This rearrangement joins TRBV7-2 to TRBJ1-4; D is perhaps TRBD1 (5 bases). From germline, CDR1 is SGHTA and CDR2 FQGNSA. The CDR3 length is 16 residues. V lost 0 bases and J 4 bases, leaving 12 bases between the germline ends. The chain's CDR3 is CASSLAAETVNEKLFF. CDR3 coding DNA: TGTGCCAGCAGCTTAGCTGCCGAGACAGTTAATGAAAAACTGTTTTTT.

The V gene is TRBV5-6, the J gene TRBJ2-7; D is tentatively TRBD1 or TRBD2 (5 bases each). The CDR3 loop spans 13 amino acids. V lost 1 base and J 5 bases, leaving 10 bases between the germline ends. CDR1 is SGHDT and CDR2 is YYEEEE in the germline V gene. CDR3 sequence: CASSLTGTHEQYV. DNA for the CDR3: TGTGCCAGCAGCTTGACGGGGACCCACGAGCAGTACGTC.

This clonotype was recorded at least ten times. This chain connects TRBV7-2 to TRBJ2-1; 7 nucleotides align to TRBD1. The germline V gene encodes CDR1 SGHTA and CDR2 FQGNSA. This CDR3 contains 14 residues. V lost 6 bases and J lost 1; bases outside the gene matches: 3. CDR3 protein: CASSRQGSYNEQFF. CDR3 DNA: TGTGCCAGCAGTCGACAGGGATCCTACAATGAGCAGTTCTTC.

The chain employs TRBV9 and TRBJ2-3, with unresolved D. V lost 3 bases and J lost 4, with 9 bases in between. The germline V gene has CDR1 SGDLS and CDR2 YYNGEE. This CDR3 is 13 amino acids long. CDR3 region: CASSEWWSDTQYF. The CDR3 DNA sequence: TGTGCCAGCAGCGAATGGTGGTCAGATACGCAGTATTTT.

The chain links TRBV10-3 to TRBJ2-3; the D gene could be TRBD1 or TRBD2 (5 bases each). The germline CDR1 and CDR2 sequences are ENHRY and SYGVKD. The length of the CDR3 is 15 residues. The V end lost 10 bases, the J end lost 3 bases, and 20 bases lay between the germline ends. The DNA of the CDR3 is TGTGCCACCGTACCGGGACCGAGAGGAACAGATACGCAGTATTTT. This gives the protein CATVPGPRGTDTQYF.

This clonotype was detected a few times. The rearrangement joins TRBV6-5 to TRBJ1-1; D ambiguous. The germline gives CDR1 MNHEY, CDR2 SVGAGI. Trimming shortened V by 7 bases and J by 5 bases, and 11 bases separated the two germline ends. This CDR3 has 12 amino acids. The CDR3 bases are TGTGCCAGCATTACACGAGGGACTGAAGCTTTCTTT. Amino acid sequence: CASITRGTEAFF.

This clonotype was seen a handful of times. This chain connects TRBV5-6 to TRBJ2-5, with a weak D call TRBD2 (6 bases). The CDR3 is 11 residues long. V was pared by 3 bases and J by 7 bases, with 7 bases between. Germline lookup yields CDR1 SGHDT and CDR2 YYEEEE. The CDR3: CASSSGVTQYF. In DNA, the CDR3 is TGTGCCAGCAGCTCGGGGGTGACCCAGTACTTC. The whole variable domain, remainder taken from reference TRBV5-6 and TRBJ2-5, is DAGVTQSPTHLIKTRGQQVTLRCSPKSGHDTVSWYQQALGQGPQFIFQYYEEEERQRGNFPDRFSGHQFPNYSSELNVNALLLGDSALYLCASSSGVTQYFGPGTRLLVL.

V gene TRBV19 combines with J gene TRBJ1-2; the D gene is possibly TRBD1 (6 bases). The CDR3 totals 13 residues. Germline V gene data show CDR1 as LNHDA and CDR2 as SQIVND (reference sequence). V shed 7 bases and J shed 1 base, with 10 bases lying between them. The CDR3 loop is CASNRDLNYGYTF. The CDR3 bases are TGTGCCAGTAACAGGGACCTTAACTATGGCTACACCTTC. The full variable domain, in which reference TRBV19 and TRBJ1-2 provide the parts outside the CDR3, is DGGITQSPKYLFRKEGQNVTLSCEQNLNHDAMYWYRQDPGQGLRLIYYSQIVNDFQKGDIAEGYSVSREKKESFPLTVTSAQKNPTAFYLCASNRDLNYGYTFGSGTRLTVV.

This clonotype was detected a few times. The genes are TRBV5-5 and TRBJ2-5; 7 nucleotides align to TRBD2. With 0 bases clipped from V and 2 bases from J, the junction kept 4 bases outside the gene matches. Germline-derived CDR1 and CDR2 are SGHKS and YYEKEE (reference sequence). The CDR3 sequence is 15 residues long. The CDR3 protein is CASSLGGLLQETQYF. DNA for the CDR3: TGTGCCAGCAGCTTGGGGGGACTACTACAAGAGACCCAGTACTTC. The full variable domain, in which reference TRBV5-5 and TRBJ2-5 provide the parts outside the CDR3, is DAGVTQSPTHLIKTRGQQVTLRCSPISGHKSVSWYQQVLGQGPQFIFQYYEKEERGRGNFPDRFSARQFPNYSSELNVNALLLGDSALYLCASSLGGLLQETQYFGPGTRLLVL.

This clonotype was observed a few times. The chain has TRBV4-3 and TRBJ1-1, with 7 bases lining up with TRBD1. Unmatched junction bases numbered 7, after V lost 0 bases and J lost 6 bases. The CDR3 has 15 amino acids. The germline gives CDR1 LGHNA, CDR2 YSLEER. The CDR3 region has the DNA TGCGCCAGCAGCCAAGATGACAGGGTGTCGCCTGAAGCTTTCTTT. As protein: CASSQDDRVSPEAFF.

The chain carries TRBV28 and TRBJ2-3; 16 nucleotides match TRBD2. The CDR3 consists of 16 residues. Germline lookup yields CDR1 MDHEN and CDR2 SYDVKM. The V and J ends lost 5 bases and 4 bases, in that order; junction bases with no gene match: 3. The CDR3: CASSLGLAGGADTQYF. The CDR3 DNA sequence: TGTGCCAGCAGTCTGGGACTAGCGGGGGGGGCAGATACGCAGTATTTT.

The chain recombines TRBV7-2 with TRBJ2-1; no firm D call. CDR3 size: 11 residues. V gave up 6 bases and J gave up 6 bases, with 6 bases separating them. The germline CDR1 and CDR2 sequences are SGHTA and FQGNSA. DNA for the CDR3: TGTGCCAGCAGTAGGGTCAATGAGCAGTTCTTC. Its protein product is CASSRVNEQFF.

This clonotype was seen only a few times. The genes are TRBV11-1 and TRBJ2-6; tentatively, D is TRBD1 (6 bases). This CDR3 spans 19 amino acids. The germline CDR1 and CDR2 sequences are SGHAT and FQDESV (reference sequence). The V and J ends lost 2 bases and 2 bases respectively, with 19 bases between them. In DNA form, the CDR3 reads TGTGCCAGCAGCTTATTGAGCCAGGGGTTAGGGGCTGGGGCCAACGTCCTGACTTTC. It yields the protein CASSLLSQGLGAGANVLTF.

The chain recombines TRBV5-5 with TRBJ1-1; D gene ambiguous. The CDR3 extends over 13 amino acids. V lost 3 bases, J lost 4 bases, and 10 bases lay in between. Germline V gives CDR1 SGHKS, CDR2 YYEKEE (reference sequence). In DNA form, the CDR3 reads TGTGCCAGCAGCTCAGACATTTTCACTGAAGCTTTCTTT. It is translated as CASSSDIFTEAFF.

This clonotype was picked up a small number of times. V gene TRBV20-1 combines with J gene TRBJ1-2; D remains unclear. Germline CDR1 reads DFQATT; CDR2 reads SNEGSKA (reference sequence). Trimming cost V 0 bases and J 4 bases, with 15 bases left between them. The CDR3 extends over 15 amino acids. As DNA, the CDR3 is TGCAGTGCTAGAGATCTTGGCGGTACTCTCTATGGCTACACCTTC. This codes for CSARDLGGTLYGYTF.

The rearrangement joins TRBV10-3 to TRBJ2-3; tentative D call: TRBD1 (5 bases). This CDR3 has 13 amino acids. Germline V CDR1 and CDR2: ENHRY, SYGVKD. V was shortened by 5 bases and J by 4 bases, with 10 bases between the two germline ends. CDR3 DNA sequence: TGTGCCATCAGTCTACAGGATTCAGATACGCAGTATTTT. Translating gives CAISLQDSDTQYF.

The genes are TRBV4-3 and TRBJ2-3; 11 bases are a match to TRBD2. CDR3 size: 17 residues. J gave up 5 bases and V 0 bases, and 7 bases lay outside the gene matches. Germline V gene sequence: CDR1 LGHNA, CDR2 YSLEER. CDR3 residues: CASSQDPLAGGGDTQYF. The DNA for the CDR3 is TGCGCCAGCAGCCAAGATCCTCTAGCGGGGGGAGGAGATACGCAGTATTTT.

In its sample, this clonotype was seen a few times. The chain couples TRBV6-2 or TRBV6-3 to TRBJ2-3; 8 nucleotides match TRBD1. The V gene end was trimmed by 4 bases and the J gene end by 4 bases; junction bases not matched to a gene: 4. CDR1 and CDR2 from the germline V gene are MNHEY and SVGEGT. This CDR3 is built from 14 residues. CDR3 nucleotides: TGTGCCAGCAGTTCCCGGACAGGGCCAGATACGCAGTATTTT. This codes for CASSSRTGPDTQYF.

Only a few counts were recorded for this clonotype. The rearrangement links TRBV4-2 to TRBJ1-1, with no clear D. The CDR3 is 15 amino acids. Deletions cut 1 base from V and 7 bases from J, with 16 bases between. Germline lookup yields CDR1 LGHNA and CDR2 YNFKEQ. The CDR3 spells CASSQGMRGVDEAFF. The CDR3, as DNA: TGTGCCAGCAGCCAAGGTATGCGGGGTGTAGATGAAGCTTTCTTT.

This clonotype was counted between two and nine times. The chain uses TRBV20-1 and TRBJ1-3; 9 positions agree with TRBD1. The V gene's germline CDR1 is DFQATT and CDR2 SNEGSKA (reference sequence). Trimming cost V 5 bases and J 4 bases; bases outside gene matches: 3. CDR3 length equals 13 residues. CDR3 in amino acids: CSAGTGIGNTIYF. CDR3 bases: TGCAGTGCTGGGACAGGGATAGGAAACACCATATATTTT.

The CDR3 protein is CASSLLGTGGQPQHF. The CDR3 DNA is TGTGCCAGCAGCTTATTAGGCACCGGCGGTCAGCCCCAGCATTTT. The chain has TRBV7-8 and TRBJ1-5, with no clear D. V lost 2 bases, J lost 6 bases, and 14 bases lay in between. CDR1 SGHVS and CDR2 FQNEAQ come from the germline V gene. The CDR3 contains 15 residues.

The J gene is TRBJ1-5, the V gene TRBV19, with 7 bases aligning to TRBD1. V shed 7 bases, J shed 1 base, and the junction held 7 bases outside the gene matches. The germline V gene has CDR1 LNHDA and CDR2 SQIVND (reference sequence). The CDR3 totals 15 residues. Written as DNA, the CDR3 is TGTGCCAGTACCAAGACAGGGTGGAGCAATCAGCCCCAGCATTTT. The encoded protein is CASTKTGWSNQPQHF. The whole variable domain, filled in from reference TRBV19 and TRBJ1-5, reads DGGITQSPKYLFRKEGQNVTLSCEQNLNHDAMYWYRQDPGQGLRLIYYSQIVNDFQKGDIAEGYSVSREKKESFPLTVTSAQKNPTAFYLCASTKTGWSNQPQHFGDGTRLSIL.